This TCR beta chain came from a study of blood T cell repertoires in COVID-19. Study in general: There were acute and convalescent COVID-19 samples, and they came from the United States, Italy and Spain.

The V end was cut by 5 bases, the J end by 4 bases, with 8 bases between. The CDR3 extends over 12 amino acids. Per the authors' pipeline: Nucleated cell counts were estimated from reference gene primer amplification. Here immunoSEQ multiplex PCR was the method, and the copy in TCRdb shows in-frame clones only, minus some. V, J and clone size are taken as reported in that table, and D and trimming were inferred from the DNA itself. The sample comprises about 120,000 clones, 55% to 70% of which are singletons, and roughly 2.2% rests with the top ten. The V and J genes are TRBV12-3 or TRBV12-4 and TRBJ1-2; tentative D call: TRBD1 (5 bases). The TCR was taken from a woman between 65 and 79 years old with acute or convalescent COVID-19. Material for sequencing was peripheral blood. The CDR3 is CASSRGGYGYTF. The CDR3 DNA is TGTGCCAGCAGTAGGGGTGGCTATGGCTACACCTTC.